The clone carrying this TCR beta chain was detected only once. The antigen is not known. The sequenced template was cDNA made from the entire isolated RNA. Some clones are missing from TCRdb's copy, which holds only in-frame ones; the method was immunoSEQ multiplex PCR. The table has roughly 250,000 clones, roughly 20% seen once. This entry comes from a study of beta chain features in type 1 diabetes. The trim removed 1 base at V and 8 bases at J, leaving 6 bases unmatched. Germline V CDR1 and CDR2: MGHRA, YSYEKL. The CDR3 spans 15 residues. Study-wide points: Moderate but significant shortening of TCRB CDR3s was recorded in all four CD4+ subsets from Type 1 diabetes patients.

The source material was naive CD4+ T cells from blood. This sequence originates from a woman aged 40 to 55 with type 1 diabetes. The chain links TRBV4-1 to TRBJ1-4; TRBD1 aligns across 8 bases. The CDR3 coding sequence is TGCGCCAGCAGCCAAGTACAGGGGGGGGACGAAAAACTGTTTTTT. It translates to CASSQVQGGDEKLFF.